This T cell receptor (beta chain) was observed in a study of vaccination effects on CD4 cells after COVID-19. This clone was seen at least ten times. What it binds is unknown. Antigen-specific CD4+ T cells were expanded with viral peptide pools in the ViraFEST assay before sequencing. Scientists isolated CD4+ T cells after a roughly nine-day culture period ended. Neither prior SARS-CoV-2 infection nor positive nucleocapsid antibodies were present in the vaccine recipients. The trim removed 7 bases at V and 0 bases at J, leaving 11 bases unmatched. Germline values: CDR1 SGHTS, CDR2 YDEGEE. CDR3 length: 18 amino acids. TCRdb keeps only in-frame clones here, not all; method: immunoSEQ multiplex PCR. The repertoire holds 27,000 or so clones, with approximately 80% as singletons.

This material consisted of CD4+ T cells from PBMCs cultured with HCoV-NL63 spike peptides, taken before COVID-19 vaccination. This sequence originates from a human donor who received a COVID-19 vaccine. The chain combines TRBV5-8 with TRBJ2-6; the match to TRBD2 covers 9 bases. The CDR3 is CASRNSAGGNSGANVLTF. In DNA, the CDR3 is TGTGCCAGCCGAAACTCGGCGGGGGGGAACTCTGGGGCCAACGTCCTGACTTTC.